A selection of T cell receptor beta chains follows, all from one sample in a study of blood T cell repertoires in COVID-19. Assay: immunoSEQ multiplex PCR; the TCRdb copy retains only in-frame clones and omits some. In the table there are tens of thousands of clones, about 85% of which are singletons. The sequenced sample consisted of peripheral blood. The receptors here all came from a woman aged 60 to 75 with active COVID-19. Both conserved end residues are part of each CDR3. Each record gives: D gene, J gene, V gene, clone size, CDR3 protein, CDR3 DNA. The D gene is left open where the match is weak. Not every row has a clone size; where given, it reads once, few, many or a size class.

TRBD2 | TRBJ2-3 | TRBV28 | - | CASSRGTSGTSTDTQYF | TGTGCCAGCAGTCGAGGGACTAGCGGGACTAGCACAGATACGCAGTATTTT
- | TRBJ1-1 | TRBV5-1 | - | CASRKGGRGDTEAFF | TGCGCCAGCAGAAAAGGGGGGAGGGGAGACACTGAAGCTTTCTTT
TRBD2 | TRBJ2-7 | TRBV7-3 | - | CASSSSEREAYEQYF | TGTGCCAGCAGTTCCTCCGAGCGGGAGGCCTACGAGCAGTACTTC
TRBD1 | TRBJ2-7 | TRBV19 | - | CASSPGTGGTYEQYF | TGTGCCAGTAGTCCCGGGACAGGGGGGACCTACGAGCAGTACTTC
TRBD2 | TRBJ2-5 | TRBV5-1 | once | CASSSRGGGETQYF | TGCGCCAGCAGCTCCCGCGGGGGTGGGGAGACCCAGTACTTC
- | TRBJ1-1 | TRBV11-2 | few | CASTAGGGGTEAFF | TGTGCCAGCACCGCGGGCGGGGGCGGCACTGAAGCTTTCTTT
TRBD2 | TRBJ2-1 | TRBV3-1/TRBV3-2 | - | CASSQPGRRLTSGNNNEQFF | TGTGCCAGCAGCCAACCCGGCAGACGACTGACTAGCGGAAATAACAATGAGCAGTTCTTC
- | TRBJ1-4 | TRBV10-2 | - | CASSEQDREKLFF | TGCGCCAGCAGTGAACAGGACAGAGAAAAACTGTTTTTT
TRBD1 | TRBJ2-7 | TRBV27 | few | CASSKGQLLGEQYF | TGTGCCAGCAGTAAGGGACAGCTACTCGGGGAGCAGTACTTC
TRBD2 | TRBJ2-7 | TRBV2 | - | CASRQGLAGSYEQYF | TGTGCCAGCAGACAGGGACTAGCGGGGAGCTACGAGCAGTACTTC